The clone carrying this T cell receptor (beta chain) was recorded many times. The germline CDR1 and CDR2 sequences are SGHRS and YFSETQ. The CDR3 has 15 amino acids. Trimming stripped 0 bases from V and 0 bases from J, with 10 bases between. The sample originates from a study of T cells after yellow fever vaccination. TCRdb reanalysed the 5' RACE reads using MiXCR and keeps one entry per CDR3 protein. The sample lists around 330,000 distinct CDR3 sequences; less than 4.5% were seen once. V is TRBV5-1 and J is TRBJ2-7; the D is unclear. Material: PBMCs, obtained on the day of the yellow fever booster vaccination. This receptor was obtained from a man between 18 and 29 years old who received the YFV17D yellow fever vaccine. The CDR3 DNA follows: TGCGCCAGCAGCTTGGCCGGCAGTCCCTCCTACGAGCAGTACTTC. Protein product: CASSLAGSPSYEQYF.